The sequence of this T cell receptor (beta chain) was determined in a study of long-term antiretroviral therapy in people with HIV. Points from the study as a whole: Repertoires looked antigen-experienced, with only a slight naive shift after ART. The repertoire was dominated at all time points by clones expanded before ART.

Regarding this clone: Its matching antigen is unknown.

V was pared by 6 bases and J by 4 bases, with 9 bases between. This CDR3 is 13 amino acids long. Germline CDR1 MNHEY, CDR2 SVGAGI. Runs used v3.0 of the immunoSEQ assay and were done at survey level. Per-sample sequencing targets were about 40,000-55,000 T-cell genomes. Data came from immunoSEQ multiplex PCR; TCRdb stores just in-frame clones and leaves some out. The sample lists tens of thousands of clones, less than 98% occurring once. The sample consisted of unsorted PBMCs, taken 6.9 years after starting antiretroviral therapy. V and J are TRBV6-5 and TRBJ2-2; D is unresolved. The TCR sequence derives from a young man with HIV. This CDR3 reads CASSLGFTGELFF. The CDR3 DNA is TGTGCCAGCAGCCTTGGGTTCACCGGGGAGCTGTTTTTT.